This record looks at one TCR beta chain sequence and its context. This specimen belongs to a study of T cell responses to AZD1222 COVID-19 vaccine. Only in-frame clones appear in the TCRdb table, and some are missing; sequencing was by immunoSEQ multiplex PCR. The data hold approximately 150,000 clones, with around 85% observed a single time. The CDR3 extends over 14 amino acids. Germline assignment: CDR1 LGHNA and CDR2 YSLEER. With 3 bases clipped from V and 1 base from J, the junction kept 1 base outside the gene matches. The input for sequencing was peripheral blood, taken 28 days after the second AZD1222 dose. The receptor comes from an adult who received the AZD1222 COVID-19 vaccine. The rearrangement uses TRBV4-3 and TRBJ2-3, with 7 bases aligning to TRBD1. CDR3 sequence (DNA): TGCGCCAGCAGCCACGGACAGGGCACAGATACGCAGTATTTT. Translating gives CASSHGQGTDTQYF.